Listed below are T cell receptor beta chains from one sample, sequenced in a study of cytomegalovirus exposure and HLA in healthy donors. Clones were sequenced by immunoSEQ multiplex PCR, and TCRdb holds only the in-frame ones, with some missing. The repertoire consists of 100,000 to 150,000 clones, with about 78% occurring once and the leading ten covering around 4%. Sequenced: PBMCs. The receptors originated from a man aged 25 to 45 in good health and CMV-seronegative. The CDR3 runs from the conserved cysteine through the conserved F or W. The D gene is left open where the match is weak. The size field is filled for only some rows; it gives once, few, many or a size class.

TGTGCCAGCAGCCCGACGAGGGATACCTATGGCTACACCTTC,CASSPTRDTYGYTF,.,.,TRBV7-3,TRBJ1-2
TGTGCCAGCAGCTTGGGACCCCGAGGGAACACTGAAGCTTTCTTT,CASSLGPRGNTEAFF,.,.,TRBV5-8,TRBJ1-1
TGTGCCAGCAGCCAGGACAGAAGCCAAGAGACCCAGTACTTC,CASSQDRSQETQYF,once,.,TRBV5-6,TRBJ2-5
TGCGCCAGCAGCTTCTCCGGACAGGGAGCGTCGGGGGCCAACGTCCTGACTTTC,CASSFSGQGASGANVLTF,.,TRBD1,TRBV5-1,TRBJ2-6
TGTGCCAGCAGCTCGTGGACAGGAACCTACGAGCAGTACTTC,CASSSWTGTYEQYF,.,TRBD1,TRBV13,TRBJ2-7
TGCGCCAGCAGTCCCCTCTGGGGGGAGGGTGAAGCTTTCTTT,CASSPLWGEGEAFF,.,.,TRBV23-1,TRBJ1-1
TGTGCCAGCAGGACAGGGGGGAGTTACACTGAAGCTTTCTTT,CASRTGGSYTEAFF,.,TRBD1,TRBV27,TRBJ1-1
TGTGCCAGCAGCGCGGGACTCAGCTCCTACGAGCAGTACTTC,CASSAGLSSYEQYF,.,.,TRBV5-4,TRBJ2-7
TGTGCCAGCAGACAGGGGGGCTCCTACAATGAGCAGTTCTTC,CASRQGGSYNEQFF,few,TRBD1,TRBV2,TRBJ2-1
TGTGCCAGTAGTATACAATGGGTTCCCCCAGGGGGATACGAGCAGTACTTC,CASSIQWVPPGGYEQYF,.,TRBD1,TRBV19,TRBJ2-7
TGCGCCAGCAGCTGGACAGGTTACTCCTACGAGCAGTACTTC,CASSWTGYSYEQYF,.,TRBD1,TRBV5-1,TRBJ2-7
TGCGCCAGCAGCTTCGCTAGCGGGTACCAAGAGACCCAGTACTTC,CASSFASGYQETQYF,.,TRBD2,TRBV5-1,TRBJ2-5
TGTGCCAGCAGCACGATAGCGGGGGGGAGCACAGATACGCAGTATTTT,CASSTIAGGSTDTQYF,.,TRBD2,TRBV7-3,TRBJ2-3
TGTGCCAGCAGTTCACGGGACAGTCTCTATGGCTACACCTTC,CASSSRDSLYGYTF,.,TRBD1,TRBV28,TRBJ1-2
TGCGCCAGCAGTGACACAGGGGATGGCTACACCTTC,CASSDTGDGYTF,.,TRBD1,TRBV5-1,TRBJ1-2
TGTGCCAGCTCACTCGGGACAGGGGCAACTAATCAGCCCCAGCATTTT,CASSLGTGATNQPQHF,.,TRBD1,TRBV18,TRBJ1-5
TGTGCCAGCAGTAACAGGGTCACAGATACGCAGTATTTT,CASSNRVTDTQYF,.,.,TRBV6-1,TRBJ2-3
TGTGCCAGCAGCAGACAGGGGTGGGGGGCCGGGGAGCTGTTTTTT,CASSRQGWGAGELFF,.,TRBD1,TRBV7-6,TRBJ2-2
TGTGCCAGCAGCTTCTACCGGACACCCTGGGGTCAGCCCCAGCATTTT,CASSFYRTPWGQPQHF,.,.,TRBV7-8,TRBJ1-5
TGCGCCAGCAGCTTGACAGGGCATTTGGGGGCCAACGTCCTGACTTTC,CASSLTGHLGANVLTF,.,.,TRBV5-1,TRBJ2-6
TGTGCCAGAAGCCCGACAGGGTCCTCCTATAATTCACCCCTCCACTTT,CARSPTGSSYNSPLHF,.,TRBD1,TRBV5-3,TRBJ1-6
TGTGCCAGCAGCTTAGCTCACAATAGCAATCAGCCCCAGCATTTT,CASSLAHNSNQPQHF,.,.,TRBV7-8,TRBJ1-5
TGCGCCAGCAGCTTGTTCGAAGGGGGAAGCCAAGAGACCCAGTACTTC,CASSLFEGGSQETQYF,.,.,TRBV5-1,TRBJ2-5
TGTGCTAGCAGCCCGGGACTAGAAATGTACGAGCAGTACTTC,CASSPGLEMYEQYF,.,TRBD2,TRBV7-7,TRBJ2-7
TGTGCCAGTAGCACAGGGGGCAAGAACACTGAAGCTTTCTTT,CASSTGGKNTEAFF,few,TRBD1,TRBV19,TRBJ1-1
TGTGCCAGCAGCCCCGCGGACGGGGTAGAGTCCTCCTACGAGCAGTACTTC,CASSPADGVESSYEQYF,once,.,TRBV27,TRBJ2-7
TGTGCCAGCAGCTTATCCCCGAGCTCCTACAATGAGCAGTTCTTC,CASSLSPSSYNEQFF,once,.,TRBV7-8,TRBJ2-1
TGTGCCAGCAGCATCGGGACACCACCCCACGAGCAGTACTTC,CASSIGTPPHEQYF,.,.,TRBV7-2,TRBJ2-7
TGTGCCTGGACCACTTGGGGAGTTGGAAACACCATATATTTT,CAWTTWGVGNTIYF,few,.,TRBV30,TRBJ1-3
TGCAGCACCGCCCCCGACAGGTCTGGGGCCAACGTCCTGACTTTC,CSTAPDRSGANVLTF,once,.,TRBV29-1,TRBJ2-6
TGTGCCAGCAGCGGAGTAGCCGGTGCTCAAGCGACCCAGTACTTC,CASSGVAGAQATQYF,.,.,TRBV6-6,TRBJ2-5
TGCGCCAGCGGTGGGGCCCCCCGGAGCGAGCAGTACTTC,CASGGAPRSEQYF,.,.,TRBV5-1,TRBJ2-7
TGTGCCAGCAGCTCGGGTGAAATAGGGACAGGGGGTACATATGGCTACACCTTC,CASSSGEIGTGGTYGYTF,.,TRBD1,TRBV7-9,TRBJ1-2
TGTGCCAGCACCGGCAGGGGTTACGAGCAGTACTTC,CASTGRGYEQYF,few,.,TRBV28,TRBJ2-7
TGCGCCAGCAGCTTGGTCCTGGGGACAGGCGAAAATTATTTGCGTGGGGCCAACGTCCTGACTTTC,CASSLVLGTGENYLRGANVLTF,.,TRBD1,TRBV5-1,TRBJ2-6
TGTGCCAGCAGTATATCGGAGGTGAACAATCAGCCCCAGCATTTT,CASSISEVNNQPQHF,.,.,TRBV2,TRBJ1-5
TGTGCCAGCAGCCACCCCACCCGGAATGAGCAGTTCTTC,CASSHPTRNEQFF,.,.,TRBV14,TRBJ2-1
TGTGCCAGCAGCTTGGAATGGGGGGGCCGGACGTACGAGCAGTACTTC,CASSLEWGGRTYEQYF,.,.,TRBV5-6,TRBJ2-7
TGTGCCATCAGTGAAGGGACAGGGGGTTTTGCCGGGGAGCTGTTTTTT,CAISEGTGGFAGELFF,.,TRBD1,TRBV10-3,TRBJ2-2
TGTGCCTGGAGTGCGAGGGAGACCCAGTACTTC,CAWSARETQYF,.,.,TRBV30,TRBJ2-5
TGTGCCAGCAGCCGGACCGGGACAGGGAACAAATTT,CASSRTGTGNKF,few,TRBD1,TRBV6-5,TRBJ1-1
TGTGCCAGCAGCCCGGTGATAGAGACCCAGTACTTC,CASSPVIETQYF,.,.,TRBV7-2,TRBJ2-5
TGTGCCAGCAGCCCCCCGACAGCGGGGGTACCCAATGAGCAGTTCTTC,CASSPPTAGVPNEQFF,.,TRBD2,TRBV4-2,TRBJ2-1
TGTGCCAGCAGTTTATATGAACAGGCAATCTACGAGCAGTACTTC,CASSLYEQAIYEQYF,few,.,TRBV27,TRBJ2-7
TGTGCCAGCAGCTTAGAGGTCGGGGGCTATGGCTACACCTTC,CASSLEVGGYGYTF,.,.,TRBV7-6,TRBJ1-2
TGTGCCAGCAGTACAGGGGGCAATGGCTACACCTTC,CASSTGGNGYTF,.,TRBD1,TRBV6-5,TRBJ1-2
TGTGCCAGTAGTCCTAGCGCAGGGGGCGGCTATGGCTACACCTTC,CASSPSAGGGYGYTF,few,TRBD1,TRBV19,TRBJ1-2
TGTGCCAGCAGTTTATATCAGGGGTCCTCCGGAAACACCATATATTTT,CASSLYQGSSGNTIYF,.,.,TRBV28,TRBJ1-3
TGTTCCAGCAGCTTAGGACAGGATGGCTACACCTTC,CSSSLGQDGYTF,.,TRBD1,TRBV7-9,TRBJ1-2
TGTGCTAGTGGTTTTGGGACTAGTTCCGGGGAGCTGTTTTTT,CASGFGTSSGELFF,.,TRBD2,TRBV12-5,TRBJ2-2
TGCGCCAGCACCTTAACTCCCTTCTACAGGGTTGATAGCAATCAGCCCCAGCATTTT,CASTLTPFYRVDSNQPQHF,few,.,TRBV23-1,TRBJ1-5
TGTGCCAGCAGGCCCTCAGTGGGGCCTGGTTCACCCCTCCACTTT,CASRPSVGPGSPLHF,.,.,TRBV6-5,TRBJ1-6
TGTGCCAGCAGCTTAGCGACAGGGGGCGAAACCCAGTACTTC,CASSLATGGETQYF,few,TRBD1,TRBV7-6,TRBJ2-5
TGTGCCAGCAGGTCGACAGCAAGGGATAACTATGGCTACACCTTC,CASRSTARDNYGYTF,.,.,TRBV27,TRBJ1-2
TGTGCCAGCAGCTTAGTTCGCAATGAGCAGTTCTTC,CASSLVRNEQFF,.,.,TRBV7-2,TRBJ2-1
TGTGCCAGCAGTTACGGGACAGCCAGTTTCGGAGCTTTCTTT,CASSYGTASFGAFF,.,TRBD1,TRBV6-6,TRBJ1-1
TGTGCCAGCAGCTTGACTATAAATGAGCAGTTCTTC,CASSLTINEQFF,.,.,TRBV7-9,TRBJ2-1
TGTGCAAGTCGCCCTATCGCCGGGGAAATGGGGACTAGCAAGGACGAGCAGTACTTC,CASRPIAGEMGTSKDEQYF,.,.,TRBV12-2,TRBJ2-7
TGTGCCAGCAGTGAGGACCGGGACAGGTTTGGGGAGCAGTTCTTC,CASSEDRDRFGEQFF,.,TRBD1,TRBV25-1,TRBJ2-1